This TCR beta chain emerged from a study of T cell clonality in common variable immunodeficiency. After removal of 5 bases from V and 5 bases from J, the junction contained 9 bases not matched to a gene. Germline V gene data show CDR1 as KGHSH and CDR2 as LQKENI. CDR3 length equals 14 residues. The assay was immunoSEQ multiplex PCR, and TCRdb's table has in-frame clones only and misses some. Sampling found 30,000 to 35,000 clones, none seen once. This clone was seen ten or more times. The sequenced fragment ends 3 residues before the CDR3 boundary, so the rest is inferred from the germline J gene. This chain connects TRBV18 to TRBJ2-7, with 7 positions matching TRBD2. The sample comprised peripheral blood mononuclear cells. This TCR came from a person between 18 and 75 years old in good health. Incomplete CDR3 DNA: TGTGCCAGCTCATCTATGGATGGGGGGGACGAG. It translates to CASSSMDGGDE. From start to end, the CDR3 is CASSSMDGGDEQYF.